This TCR beta chain was recorded in a study of T cells expressing NK-cell markers. Study in general: Each TCR beta repertoire originated in sorted T cells that were CD3+CD56+NKG2C+, CD3+CD56+NKG2C- or CD3+CD56-NKG2C+.

It was by 5'RACE template switching with UMIs that TCR beta cDNA was made. TCRdb processed the 5' RACE reads again and assigns one entry to each CDR3 protein, with no DNA. The sample table includes roughly 350,000 distinct CDR3 sequences. The sequenced sample consisted of blood T cells: a sorted CD56 or NKG2C T cell subset, CD4+ or CD8+ T cells, or bulk PBMC T cells (not recorded which). This TCR was sampled from a man aged 18-75 years in good health.

The CDR3 protein is CASSLRTGDTQYF. The rearrangement joins TRBV18 to TRBJ2-3; TCRdb designates TRBD1, a call that cannot be tested without DNA. The CDR3 extends over 13 amino acids. In germline, CDR1 is KGHSH, CDR2 LQKENI.